The rows below give T cell receptor beta chains drawn from one sample of a study of cytomegalovirus exposure and HLA in healthy donors. Here immunoSEQ multiplex PCR was the method, and the copy in TCRdb shows in-frame clones only, minus some. The sample gives some 140,000 clones, approximately 61% of which show up once; 2.4% is in the top ten. Sequencing was carried out using PBMCs. The receptors originated from a woman between 40 and 50 years old in good health and CMV-seronegative. The CDR3 runs from the conserved cysteine through the conserved F or W. The D gene is left open where the match is weak. Expanded clones are given a class, and other clones once, few, many or no size at all.

D gene,J gene,V gene,clone size,CDR3 length,CDR3 protein,CDR3 DNA
TRBD2,TRBJ2-1,TRBV30,few,14,CAWDSGGARNEQFF,TGTGCCTGGGATAGCGGGGGGGCAAGGAATGAGCAGTTCTTC
.,TRBJ2-7,TRBV11-1,.,16,CASSLQNAGSSYEQYF,TGTGCCAGCAGCCTACAGAACGCGGGGTCATCCTACGAGCAGTACTTC
TRBD1,TRBJ1-1,TRBV6-6,.,12,CASSSTDRGAFF,TGTGCCAGCAGTTCCACCGACAGGGGGGCTTTCTTT
.,TRBJ1-4,TRBV19,.,14,CATRGSSTNEKLFF,TGTGCCACGAGAGGGAGCTCAACTAATGAAAAACTGTTTTTT
.,TRBJ1-5,TRBV2,.,12,CASSDVNQPQHF,TGTGCCAGCAGTGACGTCAATCAGCCCCAGCATTTT
TRBD1,TRBJ1-6,TRBV5-1,.,14,CASSLGTGASPLHF,TGCGCCAGCAGCTTGGGGACAGGGGCTTCACCCCTCCACTTT
TRBD1,TRBJ2-2,TRBV27,.,15,CASSPDRGYTGELFF,TGTGCCAGCAGTCCGGACAGGGGCTACACCGGGGAGCTGTTTTTT
.,TRBJ2-1,TRBV27,.,15,CASRSRESSYNEQFF,TGTGCCAGCAGGAGCAGGGAAAGCTCCTACAATGAGCAGTTCTTC
TRBD1,TRBJ2-2,TRBV10-3,.,16,CAIRQDRGRGTGELFF,TGTGCCATCAGGCAAGACAGGGGACGTGGCACCGGGGAGCTGTTTTTT
TRBD2,TRBJ2-2,TRBV11-3,few,17,CASSSRGTSTDTGELFF,TGTGCCAGCAGCTCACGTGGGACTAGCACGGACACCGGGGAGCTGTTTTTT
TRBD1,TRBJ1-1,TRBV28,.,14,CASSWGTVNTEAFF,TGTGCCAGCAGTTGGGGGACAGTGAACACTGAAGCTTTCTTT
.,TRBJ1-4,TRBV19,few,16,CASSPNRREGFEKLFF,TGTGCCAGTAGTCCAAACCGGCGGGAAGGTTTCGAAAAACTGTTTTTT
TRBD1,TRBJ1-4,TRBV4-2,.,17,CASSQEGTGAASEKLFF,TGTGCCAGCAGCCAAGAAGGGACAGGGGCTGCATCTGAAAAACTGTTTTTT
TRBD1,TRBJ2-1,TRBV6-4,.,15,CASSVLGTGNNEQFF,TGTGCCAGCAGTGTCCTCGGGACAGGGAATAATGAGCAGTTCTTC
.,TRBJ1-3,TRBV28,.,11,CASSLANTIYF,TGTGCCAGCAGTTTGGCAAACACCATATATTTT
TRBD1,TRBJ2-7,TRBV7-2,.,20,CASSLAADRALTSSSYEQYF,TGTGCCAGCAGCTTAGCTGCGGACAGGGCGTTGACCTCGAGCTCCTACGAGCAGTACTTC
.,TRBJ2-3,TRBV6-1,.,11,CASSDEGTQYF,TGTGCCAGCAGTGACGAGGGTACGCAGTATTTT
TRBD2,TRBJ2-3,TRBV5-4,once,17,CASSFTSGGPRTDTQYF,TGTGCCAGCAGCTTTACTAGCGGGGGTCCCCGCACAGATACGCAGTATTTT
TRBD1,TRBJ1-1,TRBV11-2,once,15,CASSTGQSLNTEAFF,TGTGCCAGCAGCACGGGACAGTCTTTGAACACTGAAGCTTTCTTT
TRBD1,TRBJ1-2,TRBV6-5,.,14,CASRRTGGHYGYTF,TGTGCCAGCAGAAGGACAGGGGGCCACTATGGCTACACCTTC
TRBD2,TRBJ2-5,TRBV30,once,15,CAWSSGLAGAETQYF,TGTGCCTGGAGCTCTGGACTAGCGGGGGCGGAGACCCAGTACTTC
.,TRBJ1-5,TRBV6-1,once,13,CASSVTGNQPQHF,TGTGCCAGCAGTGTAACAGGCAATCAGCCCCAGCATTTT
.,TRBJ1-3,TRBV6-5,.,13,CASSSFSGNTIYF,TGTGCCAGCAGTTCTTTTTCTGGAAACACCATATATTTT
.,TRBJ2-1,TRBV7-8,.,14,CASSSELQGNEQFF,TGTGCCAGCAGCTCAGAACTCCAGGGGAATGAGCAGTTCTTC
.,TRBJ2-2,TRBV2,.,15,CASELPAVEAGELFF,TGTGCCAGCGAGTTACCGGCGGTCGAGGCCGGGGAGCTGTTTTTT
TRBD1,TRBJ1-1,TRBV19,few,15,CASRGPDRGFTEAFF,TGTGCCAGTAGGGGACCGGACAGGGGATTCACTGAAGCTTTCTTT
.,TRBJ1-3,TRBV2,.,15,CASRSPGTSGNTIYF,TGTGCCAGCAGATCCCCCGGGACAAGTGGAAACACCATATATTTT
TRBD2,TRBJ2-1,TRBV7-6,.,17,CASSLAASGRSYNEQFF,TGTGCCAGCAGCTTAGCGGCTAGCGGGCGCTCCTACAATGAGCAGTTCTTC
.,TRBJ1-1,TRBV7-9,.,13,CASSMSENTEAFF,TGCGCCAGCAGCATGAGTGAAAACACTGAAGCTTTCTTT
.,TRBJ1-1,TRBV25-1,few,15,CASSDTGRPNTEAFF,TGTGCCAGCAGCGATACAGGGCGGCCGAACACTGAAGCTTTCTTT
.,TRBJ2-4,TRBV23-1,.,16,CASHTLGSQGGNIQYF,TGCGCCAGCCATACCCTCGGAAGTCAAGGGGGAAACATTCAGTACTTC
TRBD1,TRBJ1-2,TRBV7-9,.,15,CASSSGGQGVVGYTF,TGTGCCAGCAGCTCCGGAGGACAGGGGGTAGTTGGCTACACCTTC
TRBD1,TRBJ1-6,TRBV19,.,15,CASSQGQGISSPLHF,TGTGCCAGTAGCCAGGGACAGGGGATCAGTTCACCCCTCCACTTT
.,TRBJ2-7,TRBV10-3,.,14,CAISEATVSYEQYF,TGTGCCATCAGTGAGGCTACAGTTTCCTACGAGCAGTACTTC
TRBD2,TRBJ2-2,TRBV27,.,16,CASMRLAGANTGELFF,TGTGCCAGCATGAGACTAGCGGGGGCCAACACCGGGGAGCTGTTTTTT
.,TRBJ2-1,TRBV12-5,.,14,CASLFRAGGEEQFF,TGTGCTAGTCTGTTCCGGGCCGGAGGAGAGGAGCAGTTCTTC